This T cell receptor (beta chain) was sequenced for a study of identical twins. Through template switching, a universal primer site was introduced, and the cDNA contained unique molecular identifiers. TCRdb re-called the 5' RACE reads through MiXCR, storing one row per CDR3 protein. Among about 490,000 distinct CDR3 sequences listed, roughly 15% were seen once. Overall study results and limits: Fewer insertions were carried by abundant cord blood beta clonotypes, but none was seen in memory repertoires. Findings depended on cross-sectional statistics rather than tracking the same donors.

The CDR3 totals 19 residues. Trimming removed 3 bases from V and 0 bases from J; junction bases left unmatched: 9. Germline assignment: CDR1 SGHRS and CDR2 YFSETQ. For this clonotype: Its antigen is undetermined.

This sample was shared with a second study, whose subject was yellow fever vaccine responses in identical twins.

Sequencing was carried out using CD4+ T cells sorted from blood. The TCR originated in a woman in her late teens or twenties in good health. The V gene is TRBV5-1, the J gene TRBJ2-1, with TRBD2 matching 13 bases. The CDR3 DNA follows: TGCGCCAGCAGCTCAAGGACTAGCGGGAGCCGGAGCTCCTACAATGAGCAGTTCTTC. Its protein is CASSSRTSGSRSSYNEQFF.